What follows are 25 T cell receptor beta chains derived from one specimen sequenced in a study of somatic mutations in cytotoxic T cells in rheumatoid arthritis. This table comes from immunoSEQ multiplex PCR, and its TCRdb copy is limited to in-frame clones, with some not included. Of some 29,000 clones in the sample, around nine tenths were seen once. Sequencing was carried out using CD8+ T cells sorted from blood. The source is an adult with rheumatoid arthritis.

This chain uses TRBV2 with TRBJ2-7, with 13 bases aligning to TRBD2. The CDR3 loop spans 17 amino acids. The trim removed 7 bases at V and 0 bases at J, leaving 9 bases unmatched. Germline assignment: CDR1 SNHLY and CDR2 FYNNEI. The CDR3 sequence: CASTLTSGGLSSYEQYF. The CDR3 nucleotides read TGTGCCAGCACCTTGACTAGCGGGGGGCTTAGCTCCTACGAGCAGTACTTC.

V usage is TRBV7-8 and J usage is TRBJ1-3; the match to TRBD1 covers 8 bases. The CDR3 loop spans 16 amino acids. J gave up 3 bases and V 5 bases, and 9 bases lay outside the gene matches. CDR1 SGHVS and CDR2 FQNEAQ come from the germline V gene. In DNA form, the CDR3 reads TGTGCCAGCAGCGTAGGACAGGGACCGAATGGAAACACCATATATTTT. It translates to CASSVGQGPNGNTIYF.

Here the CDR3 DNA reads TGCGCCAGCAGCCAAGGGACGTGGCCTCCCACAGATACGCAGTATTTT. Translated, it gives CASSQGTWPPTDTQYF. The V call is TRBV4-1, the J call TRBJ2-3; D gene uncertain. CDR3 size: 16 residues. Germline V CDR1 and CDR2: MGHRA, YSYEKL. V was shortened by 1 base and J by 2 bases, with 13 bases between the two germline ends.

The rearrangement uses TRBV29-1 and TRBJ2-1, with 16 bases that match TRBD2. The J segment lost 1 base and the V segment lost 3 bases, leaving 3 bases of the junction unmatched. The CDR3 runs to 17 residues. Germline CDR1 reads SQVTM; CDR2 reads ANQGSEA. As DNA, the CDR3 is TGCAGCGTTGATGGGACTAGCGGGAGGGCGTCCTACAATGAGCAGTTCTTC. Translation gives CSVDGTSGRASYNEQFF.

This rearrangement joins TRBV6-5 to TRBJ2-5; no clear D. Per germline, CDR1 MNHEY and CDR2 SVGAGI. The CDR3 is 14 amino acids. V lost 2 bases and J lost 1, with 8 bases in between. The CDR3 DNA reads TGTGCCAGCAGTTACGAGGTCGGCCAAGAGACCCAGTACTTC. This sequence encodes CASSYEVGQETQYF.

This clone has only one observation. This chain connects TRBV6-6 to TRBJ2-3, with a possible D match to TRBD1 (6 bases). The CDR3 totals 16 residues. Deletions cut 5 bases from V and 2 bases from J, with 17 bases between. Germline CDR1 MNHNY, CDR2 SVGAGI (reference sequence). The CDR3 region is CASSTTDSQHTDTQYF. CDR3 DNA: TGTGCCAGCAGTACGACGGACAGCCAACACACAGATACGCAGTATTTT.

V and J are TRBV7-9 and TRBJ2-1, with D uncertain. In germline, CDR1 is SEHNR, CDR2 FQNEAQ (reference sequence). This CDR3 has 13 amino acids. Trimming cost V 1 base and J 6 bases, with 7 bases left between them. The CDR3 sequence is CASSLGLPNEQFF. The CDR3 DNA reads as TGTGCCAGCAGCTTAGGACTCCCCAATGAGCAGTTCTTC.

The rearrangement uses TRBV6-5 and TRBJ2-5, with D unclear. V gave up 2 bases and J gave up 2 bases, with 9 bases separating them. CDR1 is MNHEY, CDR2 SVGAGI, per germline. CDR3 length equals 14 residues. As DNA, the CDR3 is TGTGCCAGCAGTTACAGGGCAGGACAAGAGACCCAGTACTTC. Protein: CASSYRAGQETQYF.

J is TRBJ1-2 and V is TRBV4-1; TRBD1 agrees at 7 bases. The V and J ends lost 0 bases and 3 bases, in that order; junction bases with no gene match: 1. The length of the CDR3 is 14 residues. Germline V gene data show CDR1 as MGHRA and CDR2 as YSYEKL. The CDR3 coding sequence is TGCGCCAGCAGCCAAGAGGGACAGTACTATGGCTACACCTTC. It specifies CASSQEGQYYGYTF.

The chain is built from TRBV29-1 and TRBJ2-1, with TRBD2 matching over 8 bases. V was pared by 6 bases and J by 0 bases, with 10 bases of the junction left unmatched. Per the germline V gene, CDR1 is SQVTM and CDR2 is ANQGSEA. This CDR3 is built from 16 residues. The CDR3 here is CSVDGLAQSSYNEQFF. The CDR3 DNA follows: TGCAGCGTCGACGGACTAGCTCAGAGCTCCTACAATGAGCAGTTCTTC.

CDR3 coding DNA: TGTGCCAGCAGCACCGGGACACGCTACTATGGCTACACCTTC. It codes for CASSTGTRYYGYTF. V and J are TRBV5-6 and TRBJ1-2; D possibly corresponds to TRBD1 (6 bases). CDR3 length: 14 residues. Trimming left V 4 bases short and J 3 bases short, with 13 bases between. Germline V gene lookup returns CDR1 SGHDT and CDR2 YYEEEE.

The chain is built from TRBV5-6 and TRBJ2-3; no clear D gene. This CDR3 has 12 amino acids. From germline, CDR1 is SGHDT and CDR2 YYEEEE. Trimming shortened V by 3 bases and J by 4 bases, and 6 bases separated the two germline ends. The DNA of the CDR3 is TGTGCCAGCAGCTCCGATCCAGATACGCAGTATTTT. It yields the protein CASSSDPDTQYF.

The chain combines TRBV7-8 with TRBJ1-3; D is perhaps TRBD1 (6 bases). V shed 1 base and J shed 4 bases, with 14 bases lying between them. Looked up from germline, CDR1 is SGHVS and CDR2 is FQNEAQ. The CDR3 sequence is 16 residues long. The CDR3 here is CASSLDLGARGNTIYF. The CDR3, as DNA: TGTGCCAGCAGCTTAGATCTGGGGGCTCGAGGAAACACCATATATTTT.

V gene TRBV7-9 combines with J gene TRBJ2-7; D is undetermined. V was trimmed by 5 bases and J by 5 bases, leaving 10 bases between them. Germline loops: CDR1 SEHNR, CDR2 FQNEAQ (reference sequence). The length of the CDR3 is 12 residues. The CDR3 sequence is CASSPDLHEQYF. CDR3 DNA sequence: TGTGCCAGCAGCCCCGATTTGCACGAGCAGTACTTC. Based on the CDR3 plus reference TRBV7-9 and TRBJ2-7, the full variable domain is DTGVSQNPRHKITKRGQNVTFRCDPISEHNRLYWYRQTLGQGPEFLTYFQNEAQLEKSRLLSDRFSAERPKGSFSTLEIQRTEQGDSAMYLCASSPDLHEQYFGPGTRLTVT.

Points on this clone: A read error may account for a junction end that differs from germline. V usage is TRBV29-1 and J usage is TRBJ1-1, with D tentatively TRBD1 (6 bases). Germline V CDR1 and CDR2: SQVTM, ANQGSEA. This CDR3 region has 15 residues. CDR3 amino acids: CSVQETGRGNTEAFF. The CDR3 DNA reads as TGCAGCGTTCAAGAGACAGGTAGGGGGAACACTGAAGCTTTCTTT.

V is TRBV7-2 and J is TRBJ1-2; 10 nucleotides line up with TRBD1. Trimming removed 2 bases from V and 7 bases from J; junction bases left unmatched: 4. CDR1 is SGHTA and CDR2 is FQGNSA in the germline V gene. This CDR3 contains 14 residues. The DNA of the CDR3 is TGTGCCAGCAGCTTACCCGGGACAGGGGTTGGCTACACCTTC. Translated, it gives CASSLPGTGVGYTF.

This chain joins TRBV27 and TRBJ1-2; 9 positions match TRBD1. With 5 bases clipped from V and 7 bases from J, the junction kept 8 bases outside the gene matches. The CDR3 contains 14 residues. In germline, CDR1 is MNHEY, CDR2 SMNVEV (reference sequence). Here the CDR3 reads CASSPGQGGFGYTF. CDR3 nucleotides: TGTGCCAGCAGTCCGGGACAGGGCGGGTTTGGCTACACCTTC.

The chain employs TRBV30 and TRBJ2-1; 7 bases map to TRBD2. Germline assignment: CDR1 GTSNPN and CDR2 SVGIG (reference sequence). The CDR3 covers 16 residues. J gave up 3 bases and V 0 bases, and 8 bases lay outside the gene matches. CDR3 in DNA: TGTGCCTGGAGTGTACTGGGCGGGGGAAGCTACAATGAGCAGTTCTTC. Protein: CAWSVLGGGSYNEQFF.

CDR3 sequence: CASSLGTPVPYGYTF. For the CDR3, the DNA is TGTGCCAGCAGCTTGGGTACCCCAGTCCCCTACGGCTACACCTTC. The chain has TRBV5-4 and TRBJ1-2; no firm D call. The CDR3 length is 15 residues. Germline V gene data show CDR1 as SGHNT and CDR2 as YYREEE (reference sequence). Deletions cut 0 bases from V and 8 bases from J, with 17 bases between.

The V and J genes are TRBV9 and TRBJ2-2; D is uncertain. Trimming removed 4 bases at V and 4 bases at J, with 8 bases between. The CDR3 totals 13 residues. CDR1 is SGDLS, CDR2 YYNGEE, per germline. The chain's CDR3 is CASSSGSTGELFF. CDR3 nucleotides: TGTGCCAGCAGCTCAGGCTCCACCGGGGAGCTGTTTTTT.

The chain has TRBV7-2 and TRBJ2-5, with 10 bases that match TRBD2. CDR1 and CDR2 (germline): SGHTA, FQGNSA. The V gene end was trimmed by 5 bases and the J gene end by 3 bases; junction bases not matched to a gene: 3. CDR3 length: 14 amino acids. CDR3 amino acids: CASSPLAGEETQYF. The CDR3 nucleotides read TGTGCCAGCAGCCCCCTAGCGGGGGAAGAGACCCAGTACTTC.

The chain combines TRBV13 with TRBJ2-1; the match to TRBD2 covers 12 bases. V shed 5 bases, J shed 5 bases, and the junction held 4 bases outside the gene matches. This CDR3 spans 15 amino acids. The V gene's germline CDR1 is PRHDT and CDR2 FYEKMQ (reference sequence). DNA for the CDR3: TGTGCCAGCAGCCCCCGACTAGCGGGGGACAATGAGCAGTTCTTC. This gives the protein CASSPRLAGDNEQFF.

The gene calls are TRBV27 and TRBJ2-3, with 13 bases matching TRBD2. The CDR3 has 15 amino acids. V shed 5 bases, J shed 4 bases, and the junction held 3 bases outside the gene matches. The germline V gene encodes CDR1 MNHEY and CDR2 SMNVEV (reference sequence). The CDR3 DNA reads as TGTGCCAGCAGTGTAACTAGCGGGGGGGCAGATACGCAGTATTTT. It yields the protein CASSVTSGGADTQYF.

The CDR3 sequence is CAWIRTGGTLTDTQYF. The CDR3 coding sequence is TGTGCCTGGATCAGAACAGGCGGGACCCTCACAGATACGCAGTATTTT. V gene TRBV30 combines with J gene TRBJ2-3, with TRBD2 as a possible D gene (6 bases). The CDR3 is 16 residues long. Germline lookup yields CDR1 GTSNPN and CDR2 SVGIG (reference sequence). Trimming took 4 bases from V and 2 from J, leaving 19 bases between them.

The V gene is TRBV27, the J gene TRBJ2-1; no definite D call. Germline assignment: CDR1 MNHEY and CDR2 SMNVEV (reference sequence). V shed 5 bases and J shed 11 bases, with 13 bases lying between them. This CDR3 has 12 residues. Here the CDR3 DNA reads TGTGCCAGCAGTCGGCCGGGTGTGCAGCAGTTCTTC. It yields the protein CASSRPGVQQFF.